These 20 T cell receptor beta chains came from one sample sequenced in a study of T cell responses to AZD1222 COVID-19 vaccine. The protocol was immunoSEQ multiplex PCR, while the TCRdb copy is restricted to in-frame clones and leaves out a portion. The sample records about 97,000 clones, more than 70% being singletons. Sequences were derived from peripheral blood, sampled on day 0 of AZD1222 vaccination. The receptors were gathered from an adult in good health.

The chain links TRBV2 to TRBJ1-6, with TRBD1 matching 7 bases. The CDR3 is 18 residues long. From germline, CDR1 is SNHLY and CDR2 FYNNEI. J lost 0 bases, V lost 5 bases, and 10 bases had no gene match. This CDR3 reads CASSPEGGFSSYNSPLHF. DNA for the CDR3: TGTGCCAGCAGTCCGGAAGGGGGCTTCAGCTCCTATAATTCACCCCTCCACTTT.

The J gene is TRBJ1-1, the V gene TRBV6-6; no clear D gene. Trimming cost V 0 bases and J 6 bases, with 2 bases left between them. The germline V gene has CDR1 MNHNY and CDR2 SVGAGI (reference sequence). The CDR3 length is 11 residues. The CDR3: CASSYSSEAFF. As DNA, the CDR3 is TGTGCCAGCAGTTACTCGTCTGAAGCTTTCTTT.

The chain joins TRBV19 to TRBJ1-1; possible D gene TRBD1, 5 bases. Germline V gives CDR1 LNHDA, CDR2 SQIVND (reference sequence). Trimming left V 7 bases short and J 4 bases short, with 10 bases between. The CDR3 covers 12 residues. The CDR3 sequence is CASKAGRTEAFF. CDR3 sequence (DNA): TGTGCCAGTAAGGCAGGGCGCACTGAAGCTTTCTTT.

The rearrangement links TRBV9 to TRBJ2-1; TRBD2 matches 8 bases. Germline V gene lookup returns CDR1 SGDLS and CDR2 YYNGEE. The CDR3 has 16 amino acids. V was clipped by 4 bases and J by 5 bases; unmatched bases: 11. The CDR3 bases are TGTGCCAGCAGCCCCATCGGAACGGGGGGGAACAATGAGCAGTTCTTC. Its translation is CASSPIGTGGNNEQFF.

As DNA, the CDR3 is TGCAGCGTTGATGGCTACGGGGCAGATACGCAGTATTTT. As protein: CSVDGYGADTQYF. J is TRBJ2-3 and V is TRBV29-1, with D tentatively TRBD2 (5 bases). With 3 bases removed from V and 4 bases from J, the gap between germline ends came to 11 bases. CDR3 length: 13 residues. CDR1 is SQVTM, CDR2 ANQGSEA, per germline.

The rearrangement uses TRBV7-2 and TRBJ1-5; D gene uncertain. V was trimmed by 5 bases and J by 1 base, leaving 12 bases between them. The germline gives CDR1 SGHTA, CDR2 FQGNSA. This CDR3 has 15 residues. This CDR3 reads CASSQIGGSNQPQHF. The DNA for the CDR3 is TGTGCCAGCAGCCAGATCGGTGGGAGCAATCAGCCCCAGCATTTT.

This clone was observed a single time. This chain links TRBV3-1 (or the pseudogene TRBV3-2) with TRBJ2-3; D call uncertain. V lost 4 bases to trimming and J lost 2 bases, with 4 bases between them. The CDR3 extends over 12 amino acids. In germline, CDR1 is LGHDT, CDR2 YNNKEL (reference sequence). The CDR3 sequence is CASSLDTDTQYF. CDR3 in DNA: TGTGCCAGCAGCCTAGACACAGATACGCAGTATTTT.

The gene calls are TRBV11-2 and TRBJ2-5; D possibly uses TRBD1 or TRBD2 (5 bases each). CDR3 length: 15 amino acids. V shed 3 bases and J shed 5 bases, with 16 bases lying between them. Germline V gene sequence: CDR1 SGHAT, CDR2 FQNNGV. The DNA for the CDR3 is TGTGCCAGCAGCTTGGGGACCGGAAAGGGGGAGACCCAGTACTTC. Its protein is CASSLGTGKGETQYF. The full variable domain, rest sourced from reference TRBV11-2 and TRBJ2-5, is EAGVAQSPRYKIIEKRQSVAFWCNPISGHATLYWYQQILGQGPKLLIQFQNNGVVDDSQLPKDRFSAERLKGVDSTLKIQPAKLEDSAVYLCASSLGTGKGETQYFGPGTRLLVL.

This chain joins TRBV30 and TRBJ1-2; 12 bases align to TRBD1. The germline gives CDR1 GTSNPN, CDR2 SVGIG (reference sequence). The CDR3 totals 13 residues. Unmatched junction bases numbered 4, after V lost 3 bases and J lost 8 bases. The CDR3 loop is CAWRGTGGEGYTF. CDR3 sequence (DNA): TGTGCCTGGAGGGGGACAGGGGGCGAAGGCTACACCTTC.

V is TRBV6-5 and J is TRBJ1-3, with a tentative D call TRBD1 (6 bases). V shed 5 bases and J shed 9 bases, with 14 bases lying between them. Germline assignment: CDR1 MNHEY and CDR2 SVGAGI. The CDR3 is made up of 13 amino acids. CDR3 in DNA: TGTGCCAGCAGTCCAACAGGGCAAGGCACCATATATTTT. It is translated as CASSPTGQGTIYF.

CDR3 nucleotide sequence: TGTGCCATCAGGGGGAGGGACACCCATGGCTACACCTTC. Its translation: CAIRGRDTHGYTF. The rearrangement links TRBV10-3 to TRBJ1-2; TRBD1 might be the D (6 bases). V was clipped by 6 bases and J by 6 bases, with 14 bases between them. The germline gives CDR1 ENHRY, CDR2 SYGVKD. The CDR3 contains 13 residues.

This rearrangement joins TRBV12-3 or TRBV12-4 to TRBJ1-5, with D tentatively TRBD1 (5 bases). This CDR3 is 13 amino acids long. Trimming shortened V by 0 bases and J by 5 bases, and 5 bases separated the two germline ends. In DNA form, the CDR3 reads TGTGCCAGCAGTTTAGCAGGGGATCAGCCCCAGCATTTT. This codes for CASSLAGDQPQHF.

The rearrangement joins TRBV11-2 to TRBJ2-1; 8 bases line up with TRBD2. Per the germline V gene, CDR1 is SGHAT and CDR2 is FQNNGV. Trimming cost V 2 bases and J 16 bases; bases outside gene matches: 7. The CDR3 extends over 12 amino acids. As DNA, the CDR3 is TGTGCCAGCAGCTTAATGGCGGGGGGCTTATTCTTC. Amino acid sequence: CASSLMAGGLFF.

The rearrangement links TRBV3-1 (or the pseudogene TRBV3-2) to TRBJ1-6; D uncertain. From germline, CDR1 is LGHDT and CDR2 YNNKEL (reference sequence). The CDR3 is 14 amino acids. Trimming stripped 1 base from V and 13 bases from J, with 14 bases between. The CDR3 nucleotides are TGTGCCAGCAGCCAAGCCGGGGAAGGGCCCCCCCTCCACTTT. Residues: CASSQAGEGPPLHF.

V is TRBV6-5 and J is TRBJ1-2; possible D gene TRBD1, 5 bases. CDR1 is MNHEY, CDR2 SVGAGI, per germline. The CDR3 consists of 14 residues. The germline V and J ends were trimmed by 6 bases and 3 bases, with 14 bases remaining between them. The CDR3 reads CASSLGGGDYGYTF. CDR3 coding DNA: TGTGCCAGCAGCCTGGGGGGGGGTGACTATGGCTACACCTTC.

The chain has TRBV27 and TRBJ1-1; D call uncertain. V was clipped by 8 bases and J by 0 bases, with 4 bases between them. The CDR3 loop spans 11 amino acids. Germline V CDR1 and CDR2: MNHEY, SMNVEV (reference sequence). The CDR3 reads CASGMNTEAFF. In DNA form, the CDR3 reads TGTGCCAGCGGGATGAACACTGAAGCTTTCTTT.

The rearrangement links TRBV27 to TRBJ2-6; D uncertain. Germline V gene data show CDR1 as MNHEY and CDR2 as SMNVEV (reference sequence). Trimming left V 4 bases short and J 2 bases short, with 0 bases between. The length of the CDR3 is 12 residues. The CDR3 sequence: CASSSGANVLTF. The CDR3 coding sequence is TGTGCCAGCAGTTCTGGGGCCAACGTCCTGACTTTC.

The CDR3 region is CASSLGGGGISTDTQYF. The CDR3 DNA sequence: TGTGCCAGCAGCTTAGGGGGTGGCGGAATTAGCACAGATACGCAGTATTTT. The chain joins TRBV11-3 to TRBJ2-3; D is uncertain. This CDR3 contains 17 residues. CDR1 SGHNT and CDR2 YENEEA come from the germline V gene. V was pared by 1 base and J by 0 bases, with 14 bases between.

The chain uses TRBV20-1 and TRBJ1-1; D is unresolved. Looked up from germline, CDR1 is DFQATT and CDR2 is SNEGSKA (reference sequence). V lost 3 bases, J lost 5 bases, and 7 bases lay in between. The CDR3 spans 11 residues. In DNA, the CDR3 is TGCAGTGCTAGTCCGGTAACTGAAGCTTTCTTT. This sequence encodes CSASPVTEAFF.

The V gene is TRBV18, the J gene TRBJ1-4; D may be TRBD1 (5 bases). From germline, CDR1 is KGHSH and CDR2 LQKENI. Trimming shortened V by 1 base and J by 0 bases, and 9 bases separated the two germline ends. CDR3 length equals 16 residues. The chain's CDR3 is CASSPQGLTTNEKLFF. CDR3 in DNA: TGTGCCAGCTCACCACAGGGACTTACAACTAATGAAAAACTGTTTTTT.